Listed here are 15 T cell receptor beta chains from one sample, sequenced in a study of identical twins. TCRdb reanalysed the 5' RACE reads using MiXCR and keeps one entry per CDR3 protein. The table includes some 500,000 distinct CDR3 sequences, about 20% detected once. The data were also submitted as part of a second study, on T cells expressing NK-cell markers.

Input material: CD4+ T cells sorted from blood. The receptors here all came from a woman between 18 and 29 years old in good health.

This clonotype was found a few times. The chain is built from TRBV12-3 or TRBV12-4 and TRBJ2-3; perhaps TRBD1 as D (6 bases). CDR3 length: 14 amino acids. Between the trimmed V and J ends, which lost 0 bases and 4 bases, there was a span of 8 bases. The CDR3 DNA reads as TGTGCCAGCAGTTTAGCGCAGGGGCCAGATACGCAGTATTTT. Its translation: CASSLAQGPDTQYF.

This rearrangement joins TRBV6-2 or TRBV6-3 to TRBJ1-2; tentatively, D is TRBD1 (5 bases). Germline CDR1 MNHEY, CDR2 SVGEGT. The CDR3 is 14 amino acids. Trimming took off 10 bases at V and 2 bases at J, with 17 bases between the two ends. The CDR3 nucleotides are TGTGCCACCTCCCTAACCGGACAAAACTATGGCTACACCTTC. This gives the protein CATSLTGQNYGYTF.

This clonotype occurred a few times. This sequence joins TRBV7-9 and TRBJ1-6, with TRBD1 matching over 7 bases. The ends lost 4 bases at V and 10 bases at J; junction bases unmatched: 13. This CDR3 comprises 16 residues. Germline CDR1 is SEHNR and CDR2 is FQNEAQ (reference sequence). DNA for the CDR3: TGTGCCAGCAGCTCCAACGCAGGGGGTTGGCGGTCACCCCTCCACTTT. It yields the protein CASSSNAGGWRSPLHF.

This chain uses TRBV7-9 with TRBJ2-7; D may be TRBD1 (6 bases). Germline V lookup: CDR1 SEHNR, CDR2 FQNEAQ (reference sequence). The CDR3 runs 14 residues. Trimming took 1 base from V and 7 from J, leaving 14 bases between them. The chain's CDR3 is CASSLDRVAREQYF. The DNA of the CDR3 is TGTGCCAGCAGCTTAGACAGGGTCGCAAGAGAGCAGTACTTC. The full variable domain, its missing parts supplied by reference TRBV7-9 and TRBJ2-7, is DTGVSQNPRHKITKRGQNVTFRCDPISEHNRLYWYRQTLGQGPEFLTYFQNEAQLEKSRLLSDRFSAERPKGSFSTLEIQRTEQGDSAMYLCASSLDRVAREQYFGPGTRLTVT.

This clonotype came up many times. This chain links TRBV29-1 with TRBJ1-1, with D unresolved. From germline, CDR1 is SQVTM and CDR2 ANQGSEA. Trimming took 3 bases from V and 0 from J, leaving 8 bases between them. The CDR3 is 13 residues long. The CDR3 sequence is CSVEGQMNTEAFF. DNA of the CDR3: TGCAGCGTTGAGGGTCAGATGAACACTGAAGCTTTCTTT.

The DNA of the CDR3 is TGTGCCAGCAGCACCGGGACAGGGAGAAACGAGCAGTACTTC. It specifies CASSTGTGRNEQYF. The rearrangement uses TRBV6-1 and TRBJ2-7; 9 nucleotides match TRBD1. CDR3 length equals 14 residues. Germline assignment: CDR1 MNHNS and CDR2 SASEGT. J was trimmed by 5 bases and V by 6 bases; bases with no gene match: 8.

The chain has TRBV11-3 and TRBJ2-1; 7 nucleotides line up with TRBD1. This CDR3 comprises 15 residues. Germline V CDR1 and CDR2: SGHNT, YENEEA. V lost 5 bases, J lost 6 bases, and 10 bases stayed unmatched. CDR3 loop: CASSPRGLDFNEQFF. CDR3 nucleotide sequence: TGTGCCAGCAGCCCCAGGGGGTTAGATTTCAATGAGCAGTTCTTC.

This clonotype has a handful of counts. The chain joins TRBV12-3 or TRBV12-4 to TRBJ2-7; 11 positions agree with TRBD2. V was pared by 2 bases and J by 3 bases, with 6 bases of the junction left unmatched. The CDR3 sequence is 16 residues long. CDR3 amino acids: CASSLRATSGSYEQYF. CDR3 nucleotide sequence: TGTGCCAGCAGTTTAAGGGCTACTAGCGGGAGCTACGAGCAGTACTTC.

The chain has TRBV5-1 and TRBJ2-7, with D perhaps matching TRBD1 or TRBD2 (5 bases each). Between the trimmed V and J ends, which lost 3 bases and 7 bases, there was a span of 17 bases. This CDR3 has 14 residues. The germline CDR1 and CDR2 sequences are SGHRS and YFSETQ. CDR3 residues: CASSWDGVSLEQYF. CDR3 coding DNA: TGCGCCAGCAGCTGGGACGGAGTATCGCTTGAGCAGTACTTC.

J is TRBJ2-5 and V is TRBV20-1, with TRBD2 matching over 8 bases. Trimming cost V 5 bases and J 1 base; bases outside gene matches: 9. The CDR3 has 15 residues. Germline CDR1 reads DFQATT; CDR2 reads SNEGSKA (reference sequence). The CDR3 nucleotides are TGCAGTGCTGCCCCTGCAACTAGCGGCCAAGAGACCCAGTACTTC. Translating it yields CSAAPATSGQETQYF.

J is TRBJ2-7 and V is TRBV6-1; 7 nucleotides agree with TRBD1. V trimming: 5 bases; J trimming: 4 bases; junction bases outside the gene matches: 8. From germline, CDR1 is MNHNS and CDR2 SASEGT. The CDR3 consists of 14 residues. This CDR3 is CASSRQGWAYEQYF. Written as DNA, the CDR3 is TGTGCCAGCAGTAGACAGGGATGGGCTTACGAGCAGTACTTC.

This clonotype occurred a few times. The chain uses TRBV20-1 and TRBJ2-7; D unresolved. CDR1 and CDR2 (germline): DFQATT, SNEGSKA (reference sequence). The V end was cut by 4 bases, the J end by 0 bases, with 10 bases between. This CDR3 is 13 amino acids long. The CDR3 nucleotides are TGCAGTGCTATACCCTTTGGCTCCTACGAGCAGTACTTC. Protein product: CSAIPFGSYEQYF.

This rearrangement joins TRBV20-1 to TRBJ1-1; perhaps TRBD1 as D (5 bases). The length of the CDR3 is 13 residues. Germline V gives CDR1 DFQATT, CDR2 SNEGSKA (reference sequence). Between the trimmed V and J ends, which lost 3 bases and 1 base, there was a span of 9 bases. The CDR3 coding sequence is TGCAGTGCTAGGGCTGACAGGAACACTGAAGCTTTCTTT. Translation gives CSARADRNTEAFF.

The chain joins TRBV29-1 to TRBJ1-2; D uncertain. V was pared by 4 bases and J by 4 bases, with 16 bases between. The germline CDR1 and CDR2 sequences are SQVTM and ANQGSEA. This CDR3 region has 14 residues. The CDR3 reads CSVAIRGTSYGYTF. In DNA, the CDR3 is TGCAGCGTTGCGATTCGGGGTACCTCCTATGGCTACACCTTC.

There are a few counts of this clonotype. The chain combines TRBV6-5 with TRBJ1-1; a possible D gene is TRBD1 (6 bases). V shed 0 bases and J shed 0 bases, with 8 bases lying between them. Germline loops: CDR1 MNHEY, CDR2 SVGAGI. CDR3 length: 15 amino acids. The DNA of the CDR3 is TGTGCCAGCAGTTACTCGCAGGGGTTGAACACTGAAGCTTTCTTT. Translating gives CASSYSQGLNTEAFF.